This TCR beta chain was identified during a study of T cell changes during pregnancy in multiple sclerosis. V lost 0 bases to trimming and J lost 0 bases; unmatched junction nucleotides: 18. The CDR3 is made up of 21 amino acids. Germline V gives CDR1 ENHRY, CDR2 SYGVKD. The assay was immunoSEQ multiplex PCR, and TCRdb's table has in-frame clones only and misses some. The sample holds tens of thousands of clones; 94% are singletons and the top ten take 0.95% to 1%. The V and J genes are TRBV10-3 and TRBJ2-3, with 7 bases that match TRBD1. The clonotype originates from a female donor in good health, enrolled as a control in a pregnancy study. The starting material was peripheral blood, obtained in the second trimester of pregnancy. The CDR3 reads CAISESVGQSPKFPSTDTQYF. Here the CDR3 DNA reads TGTGCCATCAGTGAGTCCGTGGGACAGAGTCCGAAATTTCCTAGCACAGATACGCAGTATTTT.